Sequencing of this T cell receptor beta chain was carried out in a study of cytomegalovirus exposure and HLA in healthy donors. Study at large: Sequencing of 180 million or so T cells in an earlier analysis found 95 million to 120 million unique TCR beta sequences. Study-wide findings and caveats: A further, later analysis showed that HLA-associated TCR beta chains (compared with equally common others) were more clonally expanded. Later work associated 16,951 TCR beta sequences with HLA alleles at 0.05 false discovery rate.

This CDR3 spans 14 amino acids. Germline assignment: CDR1 MNHEY and CDR2 SMNVEV (reference sequence). Trimming cost V 6 bases and J 7 bases; bases outside gene matches: 8. PCR amplification relied on 60 Vbeta primers (plus 13 Jbeta primers). Profiled with immunoSEQ multiplex PCR; TCRdb holds only in-frame clones, not every one. The table has approximately 210,000 clones, roughly four fifths seen once. This clone was recorded a few times. Its antigen is not known. Sequencing input: PBMCs. The chain has TRBV27 and TRBJ1-2, with 10 bases aligning to TRBD1. This TCR came from a man younger than 30 in good health and CMV-seronegative. This CDR3 reads CASSLRTGGTGYTF. CDR3 in DNA: TGTGCCAGCAGCTTGAGGACAGGGGGAACTGGCTACACCTTC.